This T cell receptor delta chain originates from a study of Vδ1+ human thymocytes. Study-wide results and limits: Thymic TRG and TRD repertoires appeared highly polyclonal, with Gaussian CDR3 length distributions. Thymic delta-chain repertoires held roughly 20% Vdelta2 sequences and few Vdelta3, despite high sort purity.

This clone has a handful of counts. Its matching antigen is unknown. RNA was extracted from the cells and then reverse transcribed. Pooled V-gene forward primers with one constant-region reverse primer generated the CDR3 amplicons by multiplex PCR. TCRdb reprocessed the multiplex PCR reads using CATT. The profile shows 70,000 to 90,000 delta-chain clones, about 30% of them singletons. This CDR3 comprises 22 residues. V was clipped by 1 base and J by 0 bases; unmatched bases: 23. CDR1 and CDR2 from the germline V gene are TSWWSYY and QGS. This TCR derives from a boy under three years old who had congenital heart surgery. What was sequenced was Vdelta1+ gamma-delta thymocytes from the thymus. Subset here: FACS-sorted CD3+ TCRalphabeta- TCRVdelta1+ TCRVdelta2- thymocytes. This chain joins TRDV1 and TRDJ1; the match to TRDD3 covers 7 bases. Written as DNA, the CDR3 is TGTGCTCTTGGGGAACCGGCCTTCTCCCTTACTGGGGTTGAGGGCGACACCGATAAACTCATCTTT. Residues: CALGEPAFSLTGVEGDTDKLIF.